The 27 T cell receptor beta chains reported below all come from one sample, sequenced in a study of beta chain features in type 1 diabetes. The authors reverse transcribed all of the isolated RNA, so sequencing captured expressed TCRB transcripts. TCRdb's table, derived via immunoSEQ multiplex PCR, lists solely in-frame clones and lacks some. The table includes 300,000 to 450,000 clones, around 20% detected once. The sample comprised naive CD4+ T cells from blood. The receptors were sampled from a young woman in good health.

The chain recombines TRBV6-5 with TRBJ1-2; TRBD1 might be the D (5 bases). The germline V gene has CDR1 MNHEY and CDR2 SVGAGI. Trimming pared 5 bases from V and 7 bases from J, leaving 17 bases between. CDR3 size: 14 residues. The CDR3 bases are TGTGCCAGCAGTACTCCGGGACTTGGGGGTGGCTACACCTTC. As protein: CASSTPGLGGGYTF.

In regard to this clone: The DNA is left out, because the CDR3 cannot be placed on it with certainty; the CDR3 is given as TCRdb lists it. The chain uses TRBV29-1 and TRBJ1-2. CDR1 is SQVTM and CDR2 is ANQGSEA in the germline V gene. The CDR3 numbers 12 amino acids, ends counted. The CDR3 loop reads CSVGEGTRACTF.

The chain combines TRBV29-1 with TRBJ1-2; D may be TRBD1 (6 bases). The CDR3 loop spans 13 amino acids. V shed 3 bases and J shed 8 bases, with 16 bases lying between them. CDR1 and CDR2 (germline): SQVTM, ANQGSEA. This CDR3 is CSVDPTGLRGYTF. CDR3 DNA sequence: TGCAGCGTTGACCCGACAGGTCTGAGAGGCTACACCTTC.

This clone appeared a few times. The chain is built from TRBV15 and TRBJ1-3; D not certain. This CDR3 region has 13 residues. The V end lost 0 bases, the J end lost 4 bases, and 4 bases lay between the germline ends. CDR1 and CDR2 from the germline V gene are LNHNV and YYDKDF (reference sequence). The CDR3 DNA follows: TGTGCCACCAGCAGAGATGTAGGAAACACCATATATTTT. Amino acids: CATSRDVGNTIYF.

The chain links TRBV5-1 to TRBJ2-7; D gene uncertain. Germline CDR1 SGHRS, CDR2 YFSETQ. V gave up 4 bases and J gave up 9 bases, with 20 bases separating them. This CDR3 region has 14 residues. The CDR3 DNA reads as TGCGCCAGCAGCCCCGACTCCGTAGTGCGTCGGCAGTACTTC. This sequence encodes CASSPDSVVRRQYF.

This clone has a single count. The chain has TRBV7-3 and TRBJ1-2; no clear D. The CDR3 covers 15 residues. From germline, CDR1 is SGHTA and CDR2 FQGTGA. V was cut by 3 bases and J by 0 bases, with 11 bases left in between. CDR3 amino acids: CASSFTGFPNYGYTF. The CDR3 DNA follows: TGTGCCAGCAGCTTCACCGGTTTCCCTAACTATGGCTACACCTTC.

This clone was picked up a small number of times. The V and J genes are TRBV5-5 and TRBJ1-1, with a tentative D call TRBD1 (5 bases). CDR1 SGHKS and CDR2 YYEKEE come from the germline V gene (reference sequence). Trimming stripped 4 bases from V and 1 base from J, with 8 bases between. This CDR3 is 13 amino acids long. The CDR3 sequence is CASSLTGNTEAFF. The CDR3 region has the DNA TGTGCCAGCAGCCTAACAGGGAACACTGAAGCTTTCTTT.

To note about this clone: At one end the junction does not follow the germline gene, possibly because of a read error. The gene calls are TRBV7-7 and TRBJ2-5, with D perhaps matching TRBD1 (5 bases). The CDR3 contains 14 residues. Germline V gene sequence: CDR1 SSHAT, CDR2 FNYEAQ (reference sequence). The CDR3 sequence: CASSLNRGQETQYF. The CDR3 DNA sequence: TGTGCTAGCAGCTTAAATAGGGGACAAGAGACCCAGTACTTC.

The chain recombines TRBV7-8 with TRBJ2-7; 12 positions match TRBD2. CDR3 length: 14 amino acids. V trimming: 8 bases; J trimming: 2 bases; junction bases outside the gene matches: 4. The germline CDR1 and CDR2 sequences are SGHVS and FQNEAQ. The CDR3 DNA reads TGTGCCAGCTCGACTAGCGGGGGTCCCTACGAGCAGTACTTC. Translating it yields CASSTSGGPYEQYF.

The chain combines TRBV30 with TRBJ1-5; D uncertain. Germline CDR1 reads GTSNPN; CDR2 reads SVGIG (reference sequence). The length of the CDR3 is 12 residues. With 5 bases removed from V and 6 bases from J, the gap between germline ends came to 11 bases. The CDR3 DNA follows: TGTGCCTGGGGAAACTCGGGTCAGCCCCAGCATTTT. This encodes CAWGNSGQPQHF.

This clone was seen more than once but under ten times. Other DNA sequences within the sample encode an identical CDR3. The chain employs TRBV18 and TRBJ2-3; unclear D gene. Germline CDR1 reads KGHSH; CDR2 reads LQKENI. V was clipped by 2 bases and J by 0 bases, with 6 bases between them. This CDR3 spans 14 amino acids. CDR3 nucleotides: TGTGCCAGCTCACCAACGCAGAGCACAGATACGCAGTATTTT. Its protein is CASSPTQSTDTQYF.

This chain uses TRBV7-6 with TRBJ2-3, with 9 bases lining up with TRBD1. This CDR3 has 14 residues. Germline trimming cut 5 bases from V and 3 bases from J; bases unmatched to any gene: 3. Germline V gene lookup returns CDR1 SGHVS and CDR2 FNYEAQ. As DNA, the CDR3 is TGTGCCAGCAGCCCGGGACAGGGTACAGATACGCAGTATTTT. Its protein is CASSPGQGTDTQYF.

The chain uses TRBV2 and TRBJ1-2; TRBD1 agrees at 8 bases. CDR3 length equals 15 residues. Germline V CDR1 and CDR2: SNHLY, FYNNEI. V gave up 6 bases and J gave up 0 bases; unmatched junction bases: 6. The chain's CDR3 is CASRTIRGPNYGYTF. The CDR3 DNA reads TGTGCCAGCAGGACGATCAGGGGGCCTAACTATGGCTACACCTTC.

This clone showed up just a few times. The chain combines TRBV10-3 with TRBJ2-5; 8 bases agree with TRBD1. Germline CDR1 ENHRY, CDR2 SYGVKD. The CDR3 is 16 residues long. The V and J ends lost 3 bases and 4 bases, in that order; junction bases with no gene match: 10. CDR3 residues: CAISDPGGQGLETQYF. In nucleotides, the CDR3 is TGTGCCATCAGTGACCCGGGTGGACAGGGTTTAGAGACCCAGTACTTC.

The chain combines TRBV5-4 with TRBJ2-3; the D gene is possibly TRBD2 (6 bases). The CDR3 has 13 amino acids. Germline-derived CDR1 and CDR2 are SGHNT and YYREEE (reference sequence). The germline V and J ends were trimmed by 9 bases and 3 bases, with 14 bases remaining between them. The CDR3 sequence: CAISRGGTDTQYF. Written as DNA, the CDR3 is TGTGCCATCTCCCGTGGAGGGACAGATACGCAGTATTTT.

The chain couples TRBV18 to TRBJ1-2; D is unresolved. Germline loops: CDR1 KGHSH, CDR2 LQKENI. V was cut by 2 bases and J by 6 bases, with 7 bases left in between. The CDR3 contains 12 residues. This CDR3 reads CASSPGRDGYTF. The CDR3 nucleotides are TGTGCCAGCTCACCAGGGAGGGATGGCTACACCTTC. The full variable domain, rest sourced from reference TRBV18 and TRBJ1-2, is NAGVMQNPRHLVRRRGQEARLRCSPMKGHSHVYWYRQLPEEGLKFMVYLQKENIIDESGMPKERFSAEFPKEGPSILRIQQVVRGDSAAYFCASSPGRDGYTFGSGTRLTVV.

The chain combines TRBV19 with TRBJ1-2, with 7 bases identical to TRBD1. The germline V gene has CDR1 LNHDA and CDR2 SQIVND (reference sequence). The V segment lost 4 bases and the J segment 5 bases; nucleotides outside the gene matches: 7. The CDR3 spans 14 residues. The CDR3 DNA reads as TGTGCCAGTAGTAGACCCCGGGACAGTTATGGCTACACCTTC. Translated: CASSRPRDSYGYTF.

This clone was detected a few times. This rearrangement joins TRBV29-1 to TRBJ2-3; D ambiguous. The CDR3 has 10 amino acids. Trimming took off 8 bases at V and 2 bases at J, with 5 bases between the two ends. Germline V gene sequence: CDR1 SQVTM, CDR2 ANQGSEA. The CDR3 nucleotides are TGCAGCATACTCACAGATACGCAGTATTTT. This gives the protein CSILTDTQYF.

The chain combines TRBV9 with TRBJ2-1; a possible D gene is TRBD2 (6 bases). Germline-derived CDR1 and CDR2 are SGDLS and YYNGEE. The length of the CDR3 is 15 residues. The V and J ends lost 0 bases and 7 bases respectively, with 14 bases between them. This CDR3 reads CASSVGGGSENEQFF. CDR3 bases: TGTGCCAGCAGCGTAGGTGGGGGGTCAGAAAATGAGCAGTTCTTC.

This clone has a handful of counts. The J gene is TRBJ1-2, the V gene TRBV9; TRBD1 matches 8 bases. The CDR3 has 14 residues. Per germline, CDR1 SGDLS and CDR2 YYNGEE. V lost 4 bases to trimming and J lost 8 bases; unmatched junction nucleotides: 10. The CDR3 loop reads CASSSTQGARGYTF. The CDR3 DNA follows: TGTGCCAGCAGCTCGACCCAGGGGGCAAGGGGCTACACCTTC.

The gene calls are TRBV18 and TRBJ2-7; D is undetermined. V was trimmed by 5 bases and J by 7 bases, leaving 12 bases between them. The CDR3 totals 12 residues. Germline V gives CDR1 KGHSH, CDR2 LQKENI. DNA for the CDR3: TGTGCCAGCTCAAAGCCAATCGGGGAGCAGTACTTC. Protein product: CASSKPIGEQYF.

The CDR3 is CAISEPGPLAGVEYNEQFF. The CDR3 DNA reads TGTGCCATCAGTGAGCCGGGCCCACTAGCGGGAGTGGAATACAATGAGCAGTTCTTC. This rearrangement joins TRBV10-3 to TRBJ2-1; 11 bases match TRBD2. Germline V gene lookup returns CDR1 ENHRY and CDR2 SYGVKD. This CDR3 contains 19 residues. Trimming took 2 bases from V and 4 from J; bases not matched to a gene: 13.

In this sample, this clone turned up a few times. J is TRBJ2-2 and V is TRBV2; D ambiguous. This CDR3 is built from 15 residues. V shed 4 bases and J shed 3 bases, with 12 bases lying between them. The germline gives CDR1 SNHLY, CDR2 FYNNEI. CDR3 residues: CASSGLSPDTGELFF. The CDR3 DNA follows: TGTGCCAGCAGTGGTCTTAGCCCGGACACCGGGGAGCTGTTTTTT.

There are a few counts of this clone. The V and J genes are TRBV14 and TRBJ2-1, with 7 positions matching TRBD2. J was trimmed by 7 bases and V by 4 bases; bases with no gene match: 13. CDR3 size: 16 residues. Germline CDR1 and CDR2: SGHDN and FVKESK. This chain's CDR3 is CASSPDPYREVNEQFF. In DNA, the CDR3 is TGTGCCAGCAGCCCAGACCCCTATCGGGAGGTAAATGAGCAGTTCTTC. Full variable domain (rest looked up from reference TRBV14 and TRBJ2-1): EAGVTQFPSHSVIEKGQTVTLRCDPISGHDNLYWYRRVMGKEIKFLLHFVKESKQDESGMPNNRFLAERTGGTYSTLKVQPAELEDSGVYFCASSPDPYREVNEQFFGPGTRLTVL.

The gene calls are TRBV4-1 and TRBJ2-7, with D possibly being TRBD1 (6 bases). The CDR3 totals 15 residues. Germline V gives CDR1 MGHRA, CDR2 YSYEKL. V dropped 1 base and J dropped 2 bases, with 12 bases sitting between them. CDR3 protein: CASSQGLRGTYEQYF. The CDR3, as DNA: TGCGCCAGCAGCCAAGGCCTCAGGGGCACCTACGAGCAGTACTTC.

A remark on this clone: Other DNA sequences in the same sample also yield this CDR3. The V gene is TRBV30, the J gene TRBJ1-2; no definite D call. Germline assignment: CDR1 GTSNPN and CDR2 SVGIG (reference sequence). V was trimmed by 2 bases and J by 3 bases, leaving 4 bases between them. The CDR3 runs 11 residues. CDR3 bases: TGTGCCTGGAGTCGGGACTATGGCTACACCTTC. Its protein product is CAWSRDYGYTF.

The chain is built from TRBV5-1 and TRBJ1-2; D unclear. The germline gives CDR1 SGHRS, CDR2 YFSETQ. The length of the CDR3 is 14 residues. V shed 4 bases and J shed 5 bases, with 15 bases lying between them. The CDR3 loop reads CASSQQPGPYGYTF. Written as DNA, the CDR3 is TGCGCCAGCAGCCAACAACCAGGCCCGTATGGCTACACCTTC.